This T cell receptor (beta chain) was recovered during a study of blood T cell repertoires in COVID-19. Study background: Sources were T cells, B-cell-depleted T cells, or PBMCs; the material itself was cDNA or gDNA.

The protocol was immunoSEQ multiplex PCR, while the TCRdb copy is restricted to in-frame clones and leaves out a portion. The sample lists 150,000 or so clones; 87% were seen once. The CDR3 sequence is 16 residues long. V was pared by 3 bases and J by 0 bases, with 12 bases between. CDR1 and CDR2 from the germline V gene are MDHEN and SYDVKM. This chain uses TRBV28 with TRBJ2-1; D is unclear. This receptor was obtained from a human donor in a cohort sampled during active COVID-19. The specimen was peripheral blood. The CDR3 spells CASSLRGLSSYNEQFF. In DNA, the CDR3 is TGTGCCAGCAGTTTGCGAGGTTTGAGCTCCTACAATGAGCAGTTCTTC.